The T cell receptor (beta chain) under discussion was sequenced for a study of cytomegalovirus exposure and HLA in healthy donors. Study as a whole: Out of 180 million or so T cells, an earlier analysis found over 90 million unique TCR beta sequences in total.

To note about this clone: What it recognizes is unknown.

Primers included in the PCR were 60 Vbeta and 13 Jbeta primers. Per the original data handling: In a later analysis, of about 80 million unique beta chains, roughly 11 million appeared in at least two donors. Sequencing was performed with immunoSEQ multiplex PCR; in TCRdb, only in-frame clones are kept and a portion is missing. Clonal size and the V and J genes are those of that table, whereas D and trimming came from the DNA. The data show roughly 78,000 clones, about 60% seen once. Study-level findings and limits: According to a later analysis, most TCR beta chains associated with CMV appeared HLA-restricted. According to the study, around 180 TCR beta chains were cytomegalovirus-associated.

CDR3 length equals 17 residues. The J segment lost 5 bases and the V segment lost 6 bases, leaving 16 bases of the junction unmatched. Germline V gene data show CDR1 as SGHVS and CDR2 as FQNEAQ. V usage is TRBV7-8 and J usage is TRBJ2-7; TRBD1 agrees at 10 bases. The source material was PBMCs. The source is a man under 40 in good health and CMV-seropositive. The CDR3: CASSQPFPGTGVHEQYF. The CDR3 bases are TGTGCCAGCAGTCAACCCTTCCCCGGGACAGGGGTCCACGAGCAGTACTTC.